This T cell receptor (beta chain) was captured by sequencing in a study of T cells of healthy individuals. TCRdb analysed the 5' RACE reads with MiXCR anew, one entry per CDR3 protein. The sample has about 96,000 distinct CDR3 sequences; under 20% are singletons. Looked up from germline, CDR1 is DFQATT and CDR2 is SNEGSKA (reference sequence). Trimming shortened V by 4 bases and J by 2 bases, and 5 bases separated the two germline ends. The CDR3 extends over 11 amino acids. The chain links TRBV20-1 to TRBJ1-1; D call uncertain. The TCR was taken from a human donor in good health. The CDR3 sequence is CSAKSNTEAFF. DNA of the CDR3: TGCAGTGCTAAAAGCAACACTGAAGCTTTCTTT.